This T cell receptor beta chain was captured by sequencing in a study of shared clonotypes between healthy human individuals. Profiled with immunoSEQ multiplex PCR; TCRdb holds only in-frame clones, not every one. The sample shows 2 million to 2.5 million clones, approximately 90% of them seen only once. Looked up from germline, CDR1 is SGHDT and CDR2 is YYEEEE. CDR3 length: 14 amino acids. Trimming at V came to 6 bases and at J to 7 bases, leaving 12 bases not matched to a gene. The sequence was obtained from a man between 18 and 29 years old in good health. Some clones in this sample may be carry-over from other donors' samples. The sequencing sample was made of naive CD4+ T cells from PBMCs. Described subset: CD45RA+ positively selected. This sequence joins TRBV5-6 and TRBJ2-7, with 8 bases aligning to TRBD2. CDR3 sequence reads: CASKVGSGIEEQYF. The CDR3 bases are TGTGCCAGCAAGGTTGGTAGCGGGATTGAAGAGCAGTACTTC.